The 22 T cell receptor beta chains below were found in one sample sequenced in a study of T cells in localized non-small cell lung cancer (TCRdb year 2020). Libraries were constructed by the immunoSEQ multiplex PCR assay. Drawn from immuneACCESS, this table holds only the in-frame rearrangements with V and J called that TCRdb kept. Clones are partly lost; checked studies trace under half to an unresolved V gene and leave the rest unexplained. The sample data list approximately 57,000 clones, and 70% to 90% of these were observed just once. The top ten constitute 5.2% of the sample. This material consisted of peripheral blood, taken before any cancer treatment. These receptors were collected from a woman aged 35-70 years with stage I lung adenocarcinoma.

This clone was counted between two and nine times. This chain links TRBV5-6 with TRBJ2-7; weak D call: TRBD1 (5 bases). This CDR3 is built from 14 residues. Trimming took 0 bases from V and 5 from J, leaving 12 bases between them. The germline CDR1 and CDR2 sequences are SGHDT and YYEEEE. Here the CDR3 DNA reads TGTGCCAGCAGCTTGGCAGGGAAGAAAAACGAGCAGTACTTC. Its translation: CASSLAGKKNEQYF. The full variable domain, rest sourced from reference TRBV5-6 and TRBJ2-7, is DAGVTQSPTHLIKTRGQQVTLRCSPKSGHDTVSWYQQALGQGPQFIFQYYEEEERQRGNFPDRFSGHQFPNYSSELNVNALLLGDSALYLCASSLAGKKNEQYFGPGTRLTVT.

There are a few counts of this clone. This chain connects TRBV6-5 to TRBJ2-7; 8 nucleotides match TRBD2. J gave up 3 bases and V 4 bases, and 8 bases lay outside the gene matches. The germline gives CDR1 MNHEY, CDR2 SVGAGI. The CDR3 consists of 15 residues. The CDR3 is CASSSVAGRGYEQYF. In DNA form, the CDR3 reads TGTGCCAGCAGTTCAGTAGCGGGACGGGGCTACGAGCAGTACTTC.

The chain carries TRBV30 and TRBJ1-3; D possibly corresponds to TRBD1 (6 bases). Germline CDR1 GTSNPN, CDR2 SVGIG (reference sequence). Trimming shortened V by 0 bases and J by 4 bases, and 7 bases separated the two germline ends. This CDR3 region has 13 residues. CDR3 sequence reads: CAWSVGQGNTIYF. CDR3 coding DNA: TGTGCCTGGAGTGTAGGACAGGGAAACACCATATATTTT.

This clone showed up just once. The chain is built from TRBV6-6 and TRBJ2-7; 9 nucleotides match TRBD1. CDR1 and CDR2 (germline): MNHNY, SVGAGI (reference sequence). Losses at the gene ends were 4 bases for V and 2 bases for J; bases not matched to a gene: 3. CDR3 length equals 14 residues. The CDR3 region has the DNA TGTGCCAGCAGTTCACGACAGGGGGCCTACGAGCAGTACTTC. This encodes CASSSRQGAYEQYF.

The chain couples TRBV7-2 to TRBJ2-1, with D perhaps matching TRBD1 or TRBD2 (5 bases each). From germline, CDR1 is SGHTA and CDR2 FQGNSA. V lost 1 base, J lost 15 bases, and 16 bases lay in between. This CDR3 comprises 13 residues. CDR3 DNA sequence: TGTGCCAGCAGCTTAGGTGAGGGGAGATCTACGTTCTTC. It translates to CASSLGEGRSTFF.

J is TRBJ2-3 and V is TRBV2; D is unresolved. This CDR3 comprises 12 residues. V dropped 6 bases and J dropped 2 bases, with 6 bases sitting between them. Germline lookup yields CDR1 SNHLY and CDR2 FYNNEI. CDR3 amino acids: CASSPFTDTQYF. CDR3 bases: TGTGCCAGCAGCCCTTTCACAGATACGCAGTATTTT.

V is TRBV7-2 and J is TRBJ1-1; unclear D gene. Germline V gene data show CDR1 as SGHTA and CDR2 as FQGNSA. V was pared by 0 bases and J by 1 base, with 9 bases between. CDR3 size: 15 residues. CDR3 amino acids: CASSLAWAGNTEAFF. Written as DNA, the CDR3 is TGTGCCAGCAGCTTAGCGTGGGCGGGGAACACTGAAGCTTTCTTT.

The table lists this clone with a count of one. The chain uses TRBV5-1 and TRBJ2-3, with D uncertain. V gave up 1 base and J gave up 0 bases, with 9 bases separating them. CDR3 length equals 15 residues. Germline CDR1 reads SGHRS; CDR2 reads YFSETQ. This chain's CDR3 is CASSLSRWSTDTQYF. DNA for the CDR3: TGCGCCAGCAGCTTGTCGCGGTGGAGCACAGATACGCAGTATTTT.

CDR3 DNA: TGTGCCAGCAGCTTAGGGGACAGGGCAGCCGGGGAGCTGTTTTTT. Translation: CASSLGDRAAGELFF. The rearrangement joins TRBV13 to TRBJ2-2; 8 bases map to TRBD1. The V segment lost 0 bases and the J segment 6 bases; nucleotides outside the gene matches: 3. The CDR3 spans 15 residues. From germline, CDR1 is PRHDT and CDR2 FYEKMQ (reference sequence). Full variable domain (outside the CDR3, taken from reference TRBV13 and TRBJ2-2): AAGVIQSPRHLIKEKRETATLKCYPIPRHDTVYWYQQGPGQDPQFLISFYEKMQSDKGSIPDRFSAQQFSDYHSELNMSSLELGDSALYFCASSLGDRAAGELFFGEGSRLTVL.

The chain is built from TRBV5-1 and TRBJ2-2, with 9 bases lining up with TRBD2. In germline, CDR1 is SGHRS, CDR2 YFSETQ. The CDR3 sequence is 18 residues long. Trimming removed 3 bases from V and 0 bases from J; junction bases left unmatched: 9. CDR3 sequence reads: CASSWYRAGGPNTGELFF. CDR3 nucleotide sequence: TGCGCCAGCAGCTGGTATAGAGCGGGGGGACCGAACACCGGGGAGCTGTTTTTT.

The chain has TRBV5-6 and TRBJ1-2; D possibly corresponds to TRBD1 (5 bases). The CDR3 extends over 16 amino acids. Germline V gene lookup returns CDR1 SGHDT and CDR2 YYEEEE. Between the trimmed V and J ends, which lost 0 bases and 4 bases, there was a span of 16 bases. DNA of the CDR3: TGTGCCAGCAGCTTGGACAGGACCAGAGCGTCCTATGGCTACACCTTC. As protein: CASSLDRTRASYGYTF.

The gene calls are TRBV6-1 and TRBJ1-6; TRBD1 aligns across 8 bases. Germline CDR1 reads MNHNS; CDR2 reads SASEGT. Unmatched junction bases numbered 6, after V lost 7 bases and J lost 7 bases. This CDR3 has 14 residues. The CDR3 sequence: CASTPTGANSPLHF. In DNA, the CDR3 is TGTGCCAGCACTCCGACAGGGGCCAATTCACCCCTCCACTTT.

The CDR3 protein is CASSLTGPKETQYF. CDR3 nucleotide sequence: TGCGCCAGCAGCTTGACAGGCCCCAAAGAGACCCAGTACTTC. The chain employs TRBV5-1 and TRBJ2-5; D might be TRBD1 (5 bases). The V end was cut by 1 base, the J end by 3 bases, with 10 bases between. The CDR3 is 14 amino acids. Germline V gene sequence: CDR1 SGHRS, CDR2 YFSETQ.

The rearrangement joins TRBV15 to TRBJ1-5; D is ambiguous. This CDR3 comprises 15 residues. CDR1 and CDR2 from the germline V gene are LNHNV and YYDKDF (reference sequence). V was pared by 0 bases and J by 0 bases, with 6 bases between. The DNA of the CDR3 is TGTGCCACCAGCAGAGATAAGAATAGCAATCAGCCCCAGCATTTT. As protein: CATSRDKNSNQPQHF.

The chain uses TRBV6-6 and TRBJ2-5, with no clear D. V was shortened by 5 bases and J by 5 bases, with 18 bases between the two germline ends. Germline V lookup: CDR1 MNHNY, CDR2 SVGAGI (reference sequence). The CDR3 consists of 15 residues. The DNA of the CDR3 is TGTGCCAGCAGTCTCCCGGACCCCCCTTTGGAGACCCAGTACTTC. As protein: CASSLPDPPLETQYF.

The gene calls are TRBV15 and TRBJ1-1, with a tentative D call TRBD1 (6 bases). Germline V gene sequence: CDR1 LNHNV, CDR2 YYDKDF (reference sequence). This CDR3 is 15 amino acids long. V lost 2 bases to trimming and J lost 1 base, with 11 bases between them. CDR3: CATSRPTGRNTEAFF. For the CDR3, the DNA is TGTGCCACCAGCAGACCGACAGGAAGGAACACTGAAGCTTTCTTT.

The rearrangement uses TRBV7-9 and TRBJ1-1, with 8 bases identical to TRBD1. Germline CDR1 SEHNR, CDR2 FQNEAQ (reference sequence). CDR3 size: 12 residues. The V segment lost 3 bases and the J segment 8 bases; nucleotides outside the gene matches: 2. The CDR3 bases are TGTGCCAGCAGCTTCACAGGGGGGGAAGCTTTCTTT. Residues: CASSFTGGEAFF.

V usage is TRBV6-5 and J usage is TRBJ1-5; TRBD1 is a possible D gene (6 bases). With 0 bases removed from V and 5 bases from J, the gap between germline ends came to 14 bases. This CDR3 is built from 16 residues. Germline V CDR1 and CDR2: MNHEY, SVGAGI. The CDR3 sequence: CASSYSNGGGDQPQHF. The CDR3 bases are TGTGCCAGCAGTTACTCGAACGGGGGCGGGGATCAGCCCCAGCATTTT.

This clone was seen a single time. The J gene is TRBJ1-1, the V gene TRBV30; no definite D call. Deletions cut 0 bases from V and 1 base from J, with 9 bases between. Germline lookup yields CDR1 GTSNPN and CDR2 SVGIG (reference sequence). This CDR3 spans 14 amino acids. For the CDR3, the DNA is TGTGCCTGGAGTGTAGGACGGGCGAACACTGAAGCTTTCTTT. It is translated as CAWSVGRANTEAFF.

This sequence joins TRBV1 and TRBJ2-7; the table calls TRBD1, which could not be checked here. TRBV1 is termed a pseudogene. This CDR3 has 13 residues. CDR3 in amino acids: CTSSHDQGYEQYF. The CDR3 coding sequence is TGCACCAGCAGCCACGACCAGGGCTACGAGCAGTACTTC.

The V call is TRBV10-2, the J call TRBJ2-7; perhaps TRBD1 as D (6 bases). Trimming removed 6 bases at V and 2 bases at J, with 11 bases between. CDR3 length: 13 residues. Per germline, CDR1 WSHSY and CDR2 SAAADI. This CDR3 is CASRQGAPYEQYF. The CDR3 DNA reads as TGCGCCAGCAGACAGGGAGCGCCCTACGAGCAGTACTTC.

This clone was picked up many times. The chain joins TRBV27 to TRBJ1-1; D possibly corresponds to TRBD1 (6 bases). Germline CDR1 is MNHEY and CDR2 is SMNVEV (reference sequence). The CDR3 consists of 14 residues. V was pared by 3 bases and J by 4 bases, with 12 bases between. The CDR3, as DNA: TGTGCCAGCAGTTTGGGGGGCGTGGGCACTGAAGCTTTCTTT. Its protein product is CASSLGGVGTEAFF.